Shown below are 22 T cell receptor beta chains from a single sample sequenced in a study of Ad26.COV2.S vaccination and SARS-CoV-2 variants. Indicated treatment: roughly 20 received Ad26.COV2.S at low or high dose, single or two shots; 5 received placebo; per-sample allocation not given. The samples were gathered on day 63 after the first injection of vaccine or placebo. Method: immunoSEQ multiplex PCR; TCRdb's copy keeps in-frame clones and lacks some. The table has about 680,000 clones, 89% seen once; the top ten hold approximately 1.5%. Sequences were derived from peripheral blood, sampled in a trial of Ad26.COV2.S vaccine versus placebo. Every receptor here comes from a person aged 18 to 59 who received the Ad26.COV2.S COVID-19 vaccine or a placebo.

V gene TRBV5-6 combines with J gene TRBJ2-2; no clear D. Germline V gives CDR1 SGHDT, CDR2 YYEEEE. The CDR3 totals 14 residues. Trimming took 2 bases from V and 5 from J, leaving 10 bases between them. The CDR3 DNA sequence: TGTGCCAGCAGCTTCCTCCGCCGGACCGGGGAGCTGTTTTTT. Residues: CASSFLRRTGELFF.

The chain employs TRBV29-1 and TRBJ1-1; the D is unclear. This CDR3 has 12 residues. CDR1 SQVTM and CDR2 ANQGSEA come from the germline V gene. The V end lost 3 bases, the J end lost 6 bases, and 11 bases lay between the germline ends. CDR3 DNA: TGCAGCGTTGATTGGGGAACCGCTGAAGCTTTCTTT. It yields the protein CSVDWGTAEAFF.

As DNA, the CDR3 is TGTGCCAGCAGTTCCGACGAGGGCGGTGAAAAACTGTTTTTT. It codes for CASSSDEGGEKLFF. The chain is built from TRBV4-2 and TRBJ1-4; D is unresolved. This CDR3 is built from 14 residues. The germline V and J ends were trimmed by 6 bases and 7 bases, with 15 bases remaining between them. CDR1 is LGHNA and CDR2 is YNFKEQ in the germline V gene.

V is TRBV13 and J is TRBJ1-2; D possibly corresponds to TRBD1 (5 bases). V was clipped by 2 bases and J by 4 bases, with 23 bases between them. This CDR3 comprises 18 residues. The germline V gene has CDR1 PRHDT and CDR2 FYEKMQ (reference sequence). The CDR3 nucleotides are TGTGCCAGCAGCTTAATGTTTCAGGGCAGCCTAGGACCCTATGGCTACACCTTC. Its protein product is CASSLMFQGSLGPYGYTF. The full variable domain, with the rest looked up from reference TRBV13 and TRBJ1-2, is AAGVIQSPRHLIKEKRETATLKCYPIPRHDTVYWYQQGPGQDPQFLISFYEKMQSDKGSIPDRFSAQQFSDYHSELNMSSLELGDSALYFCASSLMFQGSLGPYGYTFGSGTRLTVV.

The CDR3, as DNA: TGTGCCACCACGGACAGTGGACCCTACGAGCAGTACTTC. Residues: CATTDSGPYEQYF. V is TRBV15 and J is TRBJ2-7; D perhaps matches TRBD1 (6 bases). V shed 7 bases and J shed 2 bases, with 12 bases lying between them. This CDR3 has 13 residues. Germline loops: CDR1 LNHNV, CDR2 YYDKDF (reference sequence).

This clone has only one observation. The chain combines TRBV6-5 with TRBJ1-2; TRBD1 matches at 8 bases. Trimming took 3 bases from V and 4 from J; bases not matched to a gene: 7. CDR1 and CDR2 (germline): MNHEY, SVGAGI. The CDR3 loop spans 15 amino acids. CDR3 sequence (DNA): TGTGCCAGCAGTTATGGGACAGGCCGGAGCTATGGCTACACCTTC. The encoded protein is CASSYGTGRSYGYTF.

The CDR3 sequence is CASSYDRSSYNEQFF. DNA of the CDR3: TGTGCCAGTAGCTATGACAGGTCCTCCTACAATGAGCAGTTCTTC. This chain joins TRBV27 and TRBJ2-1, with D perhaps TRBD1 (6 bases). The ends were cut back, 9 bases at V and 0 bases at J, with 15 bases in the middle. Germline V lookup: CDR1 MNHEY, CDR2 SMNVEV (reference sequence). The CDR3 has 15 residues.

The chain carries TRBV7-9 and TRBJ2-7; D is undetermined. This CDR3 is 15 amino acids long. Trimming removed 1 base from V and 7 bases from J, with 17 bases in between. CDR1 is SEHNR and CDR2 is FQNEAQ in the germline V gene (reference sequence). In DNA, the CDR3 is TGTGCCAGCAGCTTAGACGGTCCCAACCTAGGGGAGCAGTACTTC. Translating gives CASSLDGPNLGEQYF.

A word on this clone: In the same sample, other DNA sequences code for this CDR3. The V gene is TRBV5-1, the J gene TRBJ2-7, with unresolved D. Germline values: CDR1 SGHRS, CDR2 YFSETQ. With 0 bases removed from V and 6 bases from J, the gap between germline ends came to 7 bases. The CDR3 is 12 residues long. The CDR3 DNA reads TGCGCCAGCAGCTTGGTGGGGTCCGAGCAGTACTTC. Its protein product is CASSLVGSEQYF. The entire variable domain, with the rest obtained from reference TRBV5-1 and TRBJ2-7, is as follows: KAGVTQTPRYLIKTRGQQVTLSCSPISGHRSVSWYQQTPGQGLQFLFEYFSETQRNKGNFPGRFSGRQFSNSRSEMNVSTLELGDSALYLCASSLVGSEQYFGPGTRLTVT.

This CDR3 is CASSYGTGGTEAFF. The CDR3 coding sequence is TGTGCCAGCAGTTACGGGACAGGGGGCACTGAAGCTTTCTTT. The chain is built from TRBV27 and TRBJ1-1; 11 bases match TRBD1. V shed 4 bases, J shed 4 bases, and the junction held 2 bases outside the gene matches. Germline CDR1 reads MNHEY; CDR2 reads SMNVEV (reference sequence). There are 14 residues in the CDR3.

The gene calls are TRBV2 and TRBJ2-5; TRBD2 matches at 10 bases. This CDR3 comprises 18 residues. CDR1 SNHLY and CDR2 FYNNEI come from the germline V gene. V lost 0 bases, J lost 4 bases, and 11 bases stayed unmatched. The CDR3 spells CASSEATVSGRARETQYF. The DNA of the CDR3 is TGTGCCAGCAGTGAAGCGACCGTAAGCGGGAGGGCCAGAGAGACCCAGTACTTC.

Only a few counts were recorded for this clone. J is TRBJ2-1 and V is TRBV11-2, with 7 bases fitting TRBD2. CDR1 and CDR2 (germline): SGHAT, FQNNGV. This CDR3 has 16 residues. Trimming removed 6 bases from V and 8 bases from J; junction bases left unmatched: 16. The CDR3 region is CASSISFGLEYHEQFF. The CDR3 DNA is TGTGCCAGCAGTATTAGTTTCGGACTAGAATATCATGAGCAGTTCTTC.

This chain links TRBV30 with TRBJ2-2; possible D gene TRBD1, 5 bases. The germline V gene encodes CDR1 GTSNPN and CDR2 SVGIG (reference sequence). The CDR3 has 15 amino acids. The ends were cut back, 0 bases at V and 7 bases at J, with 15 bases in the middle. This chain's CDR3 is CAWSVGSGFHGELFF. The CDR3 nucleotides read TGTGCCTGGAGTGTGGGTTCAGGGTTTCACGGGGAGCTGTTTTTT.

V usage is TRBV7-9 and J usage is TRBJ2-3; D uncertain. The CDR3 runs 15 residues. The germline V gene encodes CDR1 SEHNR and CDR2 FQNEAQ (reference sequence). Trimming removed 3 bases at V and 0 bases at J, with 10 bases between. The CDR3 region has the DNA TGTGCCAGCAGCTTGGGTGCTTCTAGCACAGATACGCAGTATTTT. Translated: CASSLGASSTDTQYF.

Regarding this clone: This sample includes further DNA sequences coding for the same CDR3. V gene TRBV6-5 combines with J gene TRBJ2-7; D unclear. V gave up 2 bases and J gave up 3 bases, with 11 bases separating them. The length of the CDR3 is 14 residues. Germline V gene data show CDR1 as MNHEY and CDR2 as SVGAGI. The CDR3 region has the DNA TGTGCCAGCAGTTACGTCGCAGATAGCTACGAGCAGTACTTC. Translation: CASSYVADSYEQYF.

The chain recombines TRBV3-1 (or the pseudogene TRBV3-2) with TRBJ2-7; 8 bases are a match to TRBD1. The CDR3 runs 15 residues. The V and J ends lost 0 bases and 2 bases, in that order; junction bases with no gene match: 3. CDR1 is LGHDT, CDR2 YNNKEL, per germline (reference sequence). Written as DNA, the CDR3 is TGTGCCAGCAGCCAAGAGCAGGGGGCACCCTACGAGCAGTACTTC. Translated, it gives CASSQEQGAPYEQYF.

The rearrangement joins TRBV27 to TRBJ1-3; D not resolved. The CDR3 runs to 18 residues. Trimming cost V 5 bases and J 0 bases, with 20 bases left between them. Germline lookup yields CDR1 MNHEY and CDR2 SMNVEV (reference sequence). The CDR3 nucleotides read TGTGCCAGCAGTGGCCCCTCAGTGTCGGTTACCTCTGGAAACACCATATATTTT. Residues: CASSGPSVSVTSGNTIYF.

The V gene is TRBV19, the J gene TRBJ1-1, with unresolved D. Trimming pared 4 bases from V and 0 bases from J, leaving 6 bases between. Germline CDR1 LNHDA, CDR2 SQIVND (reference sequence). The CDR3 is 13 amino acids. CDR3 bases: TGTGCCAGTAGTACTGGGTTGAACACTGAAGCTTTCTTT. This sequence encodes CASSTGLNTEAFF.

The V call is TRBV19, the J call TRBJ2-5; 10 bases agree with TRBD2. This CDR3 is built from 13 residues. V dropped 5 bases and J dropped 5; count of bases not matched to a gene: 2. Germline lookup yields CDR1 LNHDA and CDR2 SQIVND (reference sequence). CDR3 nucleotide sequence: TGTGCCAGTAGTGAACTAGCGGGGGAGACCCAGTACTTC. Its translation: CASSELAGETQYF.

The V and J genes are TRBV5-4 and TRBJ2-2; possibly TRBD1 for D (6 bases). Germline V CDR1 and CDR2: SGHNT, YYREEE (reference sequence). Trimming removed 4 bases at V and 5 bases at J, with 15 bases between. The CDR3 consists of 15 residues. CDR3 nucleotide sequence: TGTGCCAGCAGCCCCCGGGGCAGGGGAACCGGGGAGCTGTTTTTT. Residues: CASSPRGRGTGELFF.

V and J are TRBV27 and TRBJ2-1; the D is unclear. The CDR3 runs to 14 residues. Trimming shortened V by 6 bases and J by 1 base, and 10 bases separated the two germline ends. Germline V gene lookup returns CDR1 MNHEY and CDR2 SMNVEV (reference sequence). CDR3 sequence: CASSRTGSYNEQFF. The CDR3 nucleotides are TGTGCCAGCAGCCGGACGGGTTCCTACAATGAGCAGTTCTTC.

The J gene is TRBJ2-5, the V gene TRBV5-4; 11 bases align to TRBD2. The germline V gene has CDR1 SGHNT and CDR2 YYREEE (reference sequence). The CDR3 length is 14 residues. J was trimmed by 8 bases and V by 0 bases; bases with no gene match: 3. The CDR3 spells CASSLATSGSTQYF. CDR3 DNA: TGTGCCAGCAGCTTGGCCACTAGCGGGAGCACCCAGTACTTC.